These 2 T cell receptor beta chains were all obtained from the same sample, sequenced in a study of CD8 T cells in ankylosing spondylitis. TCRdb reanalysed the 5' RACE reads using MiXCR and keeps one entry per CDR3 protein. There are roughly 250,000 distinct CDR3 sequences in the sample; around 7.8% occur only once, and 6.5% to 7% lies in the top ten. The source material was blood, either unsorted or a sorted T cell fraction (not recorded which). The receptors shown here come from a male donor with ankylosing spondylitis or in good health (not recorded which).

This chain joins TRBV20-1 and TRBJ2-3; TRBD1 matches at 7 bases. The CDR3 has 14 amino acids. Per the germline V gene, CDR1 is DFQATT and CDR2 is SNEGSKA (reference sequence). Trimming cost V 5 bases and J 3 bases; bases outside gene matches: 8. CDR3 nucleotide sequence: TGCAGTGCTCCTTCAGGGGGACGGACAGATACGCAGTATTTT. This sequence encodes CSAPSGGRTDTQYF.

This clonotype was seen repeatedly, ten times or more. At one of its ends the junction is not consistent with the germline gene, which may arise from a read error. The rearrangement links TRBV7-7 to TRBJ2-3; D may be TRBD2 (6 bases). CDR1 and CDR2 from the germline V gene are SSHAT and FNYEAQ (reference sequence). The CDR3 contains 14 residues. CDR3 sequence reads: CASSLGTYTDTQYF. CDR3 DNA: TGTGCTAGCAGTCTTGGGACTTACACAGATACGCAGTATTTT.